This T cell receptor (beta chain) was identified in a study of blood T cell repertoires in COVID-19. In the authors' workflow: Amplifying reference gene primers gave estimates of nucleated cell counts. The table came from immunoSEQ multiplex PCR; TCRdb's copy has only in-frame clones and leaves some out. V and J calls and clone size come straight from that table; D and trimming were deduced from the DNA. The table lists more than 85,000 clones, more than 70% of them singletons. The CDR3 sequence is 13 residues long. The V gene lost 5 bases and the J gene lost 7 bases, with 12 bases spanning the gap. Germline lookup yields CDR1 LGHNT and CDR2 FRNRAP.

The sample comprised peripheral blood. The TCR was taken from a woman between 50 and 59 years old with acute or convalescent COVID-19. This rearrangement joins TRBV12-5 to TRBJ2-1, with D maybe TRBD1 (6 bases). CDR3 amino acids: CASGIGTPNEQFF. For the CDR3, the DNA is TGTGCTAGTGGTATTGGGACACCGAATGAGCAGTTCTTC.